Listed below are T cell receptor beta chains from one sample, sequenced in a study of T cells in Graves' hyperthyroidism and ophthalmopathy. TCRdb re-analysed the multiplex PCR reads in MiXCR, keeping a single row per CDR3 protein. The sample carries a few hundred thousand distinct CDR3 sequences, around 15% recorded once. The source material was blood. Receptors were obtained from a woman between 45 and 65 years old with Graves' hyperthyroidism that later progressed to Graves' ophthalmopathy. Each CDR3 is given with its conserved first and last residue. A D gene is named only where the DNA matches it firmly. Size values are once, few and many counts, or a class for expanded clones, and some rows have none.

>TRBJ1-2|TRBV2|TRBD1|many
CASSGQGQEYGYTF
TGTGCCAGCAGTGGTCAGGGACAGGAATATGGCTACACCTTC
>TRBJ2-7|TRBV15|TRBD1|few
CATSSPPGQPSREQYF
TGTGCCACCAGCAGCCCTCCGGGACAGCCTTCTAGGGAGCAGTACTTC
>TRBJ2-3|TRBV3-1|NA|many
CATTHTDTQYF
TGTGCCACCACGCACACAGATACGCAGTATTTT
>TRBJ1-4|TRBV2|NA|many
CASSEAGDNEKLFF
TGTGCCAGCAGTGAAGCAGGGGATAATGAAAAACTGTTTTTT
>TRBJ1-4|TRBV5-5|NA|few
CASSLAGGEKLFF
TGTGCCAGCAGCTTGGCTGGGGGTGAAAAACTGTTTTTT
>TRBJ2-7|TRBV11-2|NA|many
CASSFKGSYEQYF
TGTGCCAGCAGCTTTAAGGGTTCCTACGAGCAGTACTTC
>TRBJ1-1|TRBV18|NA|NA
CASSPPGSPRNTEAFF
TGTGCCAGCTCACCACCGGGATCCCCCCGGAACACTGAAGCTTTCTTT
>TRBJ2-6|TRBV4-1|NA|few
CASSYSSTGANVLTF
TGCGCCAGCAGCTACTCTAGCACTGGGGCCAACGTCCTGACTTTC
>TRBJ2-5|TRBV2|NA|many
CASSGTGTPKAQYF
TGTGCCAGCAGCGGGACCGGGACCCCGAAGGCCCAGTACTTC
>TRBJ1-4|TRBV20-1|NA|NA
CSAPGGDPSTNEKLFF
TGCAGTGCCCCTGGGGGGGACCCCTCAACTAATGAAAAACTGTTTTTT
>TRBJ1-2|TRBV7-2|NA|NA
CASSSGTISGYTF
TGTGCCAGCAGCTCCGGGACCATCTCTGGCTACACCTTC
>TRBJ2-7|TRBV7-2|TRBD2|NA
CASSQVAGGAYEQYF
TGTGCCAGCAGCCAGGTAGCGGGAGGGGCCTACGAGCAGTACTTC
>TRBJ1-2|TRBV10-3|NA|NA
CAIRATGGVHGYTF
TGTGCCATCAGAGCTACGGGGGGGGTTCATGGCTACACCTTC
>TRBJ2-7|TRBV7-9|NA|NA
CASSPAVGAGDGF
TGTGCCAGCAGCCCAGCCGTCGGGGCAGGGGATGGCTTC
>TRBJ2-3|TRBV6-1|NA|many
CASMLQGPTDTQYF
TGTGCCAGCATGTTACAGGGACCCACAGATACGCAGTATTTT
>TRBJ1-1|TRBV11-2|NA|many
CASSLARGSTEAFF
TGTGCCAGCAGCTTAGCCCGGGGCTCCACTGAAGCTTTCTTT
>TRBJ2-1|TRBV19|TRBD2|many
CASSRPAGGPHEQFF
TGTGCCAGCAGTCGGCCCGCGGGAGGTCCCCATGAGCAGTTCTTC
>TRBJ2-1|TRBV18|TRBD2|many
CASPPYSGDPSYNEQFF
TGTGCCAGCCCTCCCTATAGCGGGGACCCTTCCTACAATGAGCAGTTCTTC
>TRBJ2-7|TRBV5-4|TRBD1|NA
CASSSDRAIDYEQYF
TGTGCCAGCAGCTCTGACAGGGCCATAGACTACGAGCAGTACTTC
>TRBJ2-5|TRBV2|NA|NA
CASTPGRWETQYF
TGTGCCAGCACCCCGGGCAGGTGGGAGACCCAGTACTTC
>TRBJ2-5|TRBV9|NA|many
CASSGRGSMETQYF
TGTGCCAGCAGCGGACGGGGCTCCATGGAGACCCAGTACTTC
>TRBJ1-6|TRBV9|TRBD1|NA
CASSVQGGNSPLHF
TGTGCCAGCAGCGTACAGGGGGGTAATTCACCCCTCCACTTT
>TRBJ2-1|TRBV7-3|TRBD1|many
CASSLKGQWGNEQFF
TGTGCCAGCAGCTTAAAGGGACAGTGGGGCAATGAGCAGTTCTTC
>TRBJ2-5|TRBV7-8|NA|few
CASSLEDPDGETQYF
TGTGCCAGCAGCTTAGAGGACCCCGATGGAGAGACCCAGTACTTC
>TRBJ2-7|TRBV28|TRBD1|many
CASSPQTGDYEQYF
TGTGCCAGCAGCCCTCAGACAGGGGACTACGAGCAGTACTTC
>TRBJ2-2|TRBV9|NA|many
CASSAWTTGELFF
TGTGCCAGCAGCGCGTGGACCACCGGGGAGCTGTTTTTT
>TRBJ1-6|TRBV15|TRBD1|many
CATSRDRAYNSPLHF
TGTGCCACCAGCCGGGACAGGGCTTATAATTCACCCCTCCACTTT
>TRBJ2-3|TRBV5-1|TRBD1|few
CASTGTGVDTQYF
TGCGCCAGCACCGGGACAGGGGTAGATACGCAGTATTTT
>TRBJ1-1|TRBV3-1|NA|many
CASSPETRAEAFF
TGTGCCAGCAGCCCCGAGACCCGGGCTGAAGCTTTCTTT
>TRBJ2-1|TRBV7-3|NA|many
CASSSFDRRVDEQFF
TGTGCCAGCAGCTCCTTTGACAGGAGGGTCGATGAGCAGTTCTTC
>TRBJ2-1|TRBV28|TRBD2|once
CASSFSGRATYEQFF
TGTGCCAGCAGCTTCAGCGGGAGGGCCACCTATGAGCAGTTCTTC
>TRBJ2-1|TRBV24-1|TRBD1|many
CATSAERGPDEQFF
TGTGCCACCAGTGCCGAAAGGGGGCCCGATGAGCAGTTCTTC
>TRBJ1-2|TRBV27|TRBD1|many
CASSLSRGYGYGYTF
TGTGCCAGCAGTTTGTCCAGGGGGTATGGGTATGGCTACACCTTC
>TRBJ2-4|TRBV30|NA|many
CALGRQGHIQYF
TGTGCCTTGGGACGGCAGGGCCACATTCAGTACTTC
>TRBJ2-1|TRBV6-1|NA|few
CASTRGTYNEQFF
TGTGCCAGCACCCGCGGGACTTACAATGAGCAGTTCTTC
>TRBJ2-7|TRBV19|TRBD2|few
CASRPPGTSGMFKQYF
TGTGCCAGTAGACCCCCCGGAACTAGCGGGATGTTTAAGCAGTACTTC
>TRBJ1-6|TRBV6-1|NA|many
CASKPGYLDSPLHF
TGTGCCAGCAAACCGGGCTACTTGGATTCACCCCTCCACTTT
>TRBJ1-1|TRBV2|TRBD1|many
CASSSGTENTEAFF
TGTGCCAGCAGTTCGGGGACAGAGAACACTGAAGCTTTCTTT
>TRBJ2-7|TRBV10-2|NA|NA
CASSDSRFRESSYEQYF
TGCGCCAGCAGTGATTCTCGATTCAGGGAAAGCTCCTACGAGCAGTACTTC
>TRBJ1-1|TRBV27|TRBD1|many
CASSLFGTGTRGTEAFF
TGTGCCAGCAGTTTATTTGGGACAGGGACCCGAGGCACTGAAGCTTTCTTT
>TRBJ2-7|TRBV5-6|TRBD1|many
CASRLISGGLYEQYF
TGTGCCAGCCGATTGATATCAGGGGGCCTCTACGAGCAGTACTTC
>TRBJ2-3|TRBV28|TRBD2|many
CASSLDPGGPTQYF
TGTGCCAGCAGTTTAGACCCGGGAGGCCCTACGCAGTATTTT
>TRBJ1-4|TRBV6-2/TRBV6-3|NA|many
CASSYESAGRNEKLFF
TGTGCCAGCAGTTATGAGTCCGCAGGGAGGAATGAAAAACTGTTTTTT
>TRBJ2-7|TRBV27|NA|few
CASSLQTGEQYF
TGTGCCAGCAGCTTACAAACGGGAGAGCAGTACTTC
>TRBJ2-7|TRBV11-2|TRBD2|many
CASSSGLAGVNYEQYF
TGTGCCAGCAGCTCGGGACTAGCGGGAGTGAACTACGAGCAGTACTTC
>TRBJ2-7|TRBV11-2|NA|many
CASRSLAFLRGSYEQYF
TGTGCCAGCAGGTCCCTAGCGTTTCTCCGGGGCTCCTACGAGCAGTACTTC
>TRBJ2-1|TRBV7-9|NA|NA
CASSLRGGRFF
TGTGCCAGCAGCCTCCGGGGCGGGCGGTTCTTC
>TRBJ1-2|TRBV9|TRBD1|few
CASSSTGNGYTF
TGTGCCAGCAGCTCGACAGGGAATGGCTACACCTTC
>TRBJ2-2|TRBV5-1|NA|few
CASSLYETGELFF
TGCGCCAGCAGCTTGTATGAAACCGGGGAGCTGTTTTTT
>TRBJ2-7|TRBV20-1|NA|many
CSARDWDSGTYEQYF
TGCAGTGCTAGAGATTGGGATAGCGGTACCTACGAGCAGTACTTC
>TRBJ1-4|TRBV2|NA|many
CASSGTGSGKLFF
TGTGCCAGCAGTGGTACGGGGAGTGGAAAACTGTTTTTT
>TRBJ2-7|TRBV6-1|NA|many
CASSDGGRYYEQYF
TGTGCCAGCAGTGATGGAGGGAGGTACTACGAGCAGTACTTC
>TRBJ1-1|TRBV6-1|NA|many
CASSGVVNTEAFF
TGTGCCAGCAGTGGGGTCGTGAACACTGAAGCTTTCTTT
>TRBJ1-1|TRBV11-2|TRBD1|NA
CASSPMGTGGGNTEAFF
TGTGCCAGCAGCCCGATGGGGACAGGGGGAGGGAACACTGAAGCTTTCTTT
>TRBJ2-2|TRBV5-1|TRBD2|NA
CASSFAGLAGVSGELFF
TGCGCCAGCAGCTTTGCCGGACTAGCGGGAGTGTCCGGGGAGCTGTTTTTT
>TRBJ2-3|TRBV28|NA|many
CASSLRQASTDTQYF
TGTGCCAGCAGTTTGAGACAGGCGAGCACAGATACGCAGTATTTT